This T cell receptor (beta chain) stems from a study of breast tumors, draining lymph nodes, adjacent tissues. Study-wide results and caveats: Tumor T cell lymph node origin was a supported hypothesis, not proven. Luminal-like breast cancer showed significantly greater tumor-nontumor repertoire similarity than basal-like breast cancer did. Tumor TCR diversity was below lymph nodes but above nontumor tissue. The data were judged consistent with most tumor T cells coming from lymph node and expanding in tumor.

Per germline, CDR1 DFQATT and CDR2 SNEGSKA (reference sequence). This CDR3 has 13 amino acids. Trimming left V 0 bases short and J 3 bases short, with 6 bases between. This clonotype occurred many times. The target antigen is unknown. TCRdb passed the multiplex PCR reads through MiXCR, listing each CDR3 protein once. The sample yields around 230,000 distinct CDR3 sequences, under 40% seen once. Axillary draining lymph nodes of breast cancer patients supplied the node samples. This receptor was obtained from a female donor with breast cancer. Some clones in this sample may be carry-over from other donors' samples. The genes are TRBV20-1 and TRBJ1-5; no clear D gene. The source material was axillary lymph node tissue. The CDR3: CSARDYANQPQHF. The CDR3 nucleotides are TGCAGTGCTAGAGATTATGCCAATCAGCCCCAGCATTTT.